A selection of T cell receptor beta chains follows, all from one sample in a study of blood T cell repertoires in COVID-19. The table came from immunoSEQ multiplex PCR; TCRdb's copy has only in-frame clones and leaves some out. The top ten clones hold over 0.8% of a sample with about 240,000 clones, 92% of them seen once. Material: peripheral blood. The source of these receptors is a man aged 30-40 years with COVID-19, enrolled during active disease. Both conserved end residues are part of each CDR3. Fields, in order: J gene, V gene, clone size, D gene, CDR3 protein, CDR3 DNA. A D gene is named only where the DNA matches it firmly. Clone size is given for some rows only: seen once, a few or many times, or a class if the clone is expanded.

j_gene: TRBJ2-1; v_gene: TRBV5-1; abundance: .; d_gene: TRBD2; CDR3aa: CASSLARLADEQFF; CDR3nt: TGCGCCAGCAGCTTGGCCCGACTAGCAGATGAGCAGTTCTTC
j_gene: TRBJ1-3; v_gene: TRBV2; abundance: .; d_gene: .; CDR3aa: CAGGTESGNTIYF; CDR3nt: TGTGCCGGAGGGACTGAATCTGGAAACACCATATATTTT
j_gene: TRBJ2-1; v_gene: TRBV6-2/TRBV6-3; abundance: .; d_gene: TRBD1; CDR3aa: CASSYGTGGRTYNEQFF; CDR3nt: TGTGCCAGCAGTTACGGGACAGGTGGTAGGACCTACAATGAGCAGTTCTTC
j_gene: TRBJ2-2; v_gene: TRBV11-2; abundance: .; d_gene: TRBD1; CDR3aa: CASSWDRVTFNTGELFF; CDR3nt: TGTGCCAGCAGCTGGGACAGGGTTACTTTCAACACCGGGGAGCTGTTTTTT
j_gene: TRBJ1-1; v_gene: TRBV5-5; abundance: once; d_gene: TRBD1; CDR3aa: CASSLLPGQGANTEAFF; CDR3nt: TGTGCCAGCAGCTTGTTACCGGGACAGGGGGCGAACACTGAAGCTTTCTTT
j_gene: TRBJ1-2; v_gene: TRBV3-1/TRBV3-2; abundance: .; d_gene: .; CDR3aa: CASSQHTSNYGYTF; CDR3nt: TGTGCCAGCAGCCAACATACTTCTAACTATGGCTACACCTTC
j_gene: TRBJ1-2; v_gene: TRBV15; abundance: many; d_gene: .; CDR3aa: CATSSNRDNGYTF; CDR3nt: TGTGCCACCAGCAGTAACAGGGACAATGGCTACACCTTC
j_gene: TRBJ1-6; v_gene: TRBV2; abundance: few; d_gene: TRBD1; CDR3aa: CASSETGQGGSPLHF; CDR3nt: TGTGCCAGCAGTGAAACGGGACAGGGGGGTTCACCCCTCCACTTT
j_gene: TRBJ1-1; v_gene: TRBV9; abundance: .; d_gene: .; CDR3aa: CASSVDMNTEAFF; CDR3nt: TGTGCCAGCAGCGTGGACATGAACACTGAAGCTTTCTTT
j_gene: TRBJ1-5; v_gene: TRBV15; abundance: .; d_gene: .; CDR3aa: CATSRVNSQPQHF; CDR3nt: TGTGCCACCAGCAGAGTTAACAGTCAGCCCCAGCATTTT
j_gene: TRBJ2-1; v_gene: TRBV2; abundance: once; d_gene: TRBD2; CDR3aa: CASSQTSGGAGEQFF; CDR3nt: TGTGCCAGCAGTCAGACTAGCGGGGGGGCTGGTGAGCAGTTCTTC
j_gene: TRBJ2-7; v_gene: TRBV3-1/TRBV3-2; abundance: .; d_gene: TRBD1; CDR3aa: CASSQETGGLHEQYF; CDR3nt: TGTGCCAGCAGCCAAGAAACAGGGGGTCTCCACGAGCAGTACTTC
j_gene: TRBJ2-1; v_gene: TRBV3-1/TRBV3-2; abundance: .; d_gene: .; CDR3aa: CASSQLGQHNEQFF; CDR3nt: TGTGCCAGCAGCCAGTTGGGACAACACAATGAGCAGTTCTTC
j_gene: TRBJ2-5; v_gene: TRBV4-1; abundance: .; d_gene: .; CDR3aa: CASSQGLQETQYF; CDR3nt: TGCGCCAGCAGCCAAGGCCTACAAGAGACCCAGTACTTC
j_gene: TRBJ1-1; v_gene: TRBV12-5; abundance: .; d_gene: TRBD1; CDR3aa: CASGTLQGATEAFF; CDR3nt: TGTGCTAGTGGTACACTACAGGGGGCCACTGAAGCTTTCTTT
j_gene: TRBJ2-7; v_gene: TRBV7-6; abundance: .; d_gene: TRBD2; CDR3aa: CASSYPGLAGGPNSYEQYF; CDR3nt: TGTGCCAGCAGTTACCCGGGACTAGCGGGGGGGCCTAACTCCTACGAGCAGTACTTC